This T cell receptor (beta chain) was recovered during a study of cytomegalovirus exposure and HLA in healthy donors. The CDR3 sequence is 17 residues long. Germline V gene data show CDR1 as SGHTA and CDR2 as FQGNSA. The ends lost 3 bases at V and 6 bases at J; junction bases unmatched: 8. Amplification used 60 Vbeta primers and 13 Jbeta primers. Data came from immunoSEQ multiplex PCR; TCRdb stores just in-frame clones and leaves some out. The sample contains around 140,000 clones, 70% to 90% of which appear only once. Study results and limitations: It was reported that the classifier diagnosed cytomegalovirus status with high specificity and sensitivity in both the original and validation cohorts.

Notes on this clone: Its antigen remains unknown.

Samples came from healthy bone marrow donors. The sequenced material came from PBMCs. This clonotype was sampled from a woman aged 35 to 49 in good health and CMV-seronegative. The V and J genes are TRBV7-2 and TRBJ2-3, with 14 positions matching TRBD2. The CDR3 bases are TGTGCCAGCAGCTTGGCCCTGACTAGCGGGAGGGTGGATACGCAGTATTTT. Translating it yields CASSLALTSGRVDTQYF.